The T cell receptor (beta chain) under discussion was sequenced for a study of PD-1 and CTLA-4 blockade in melanoma. Measured with immunoSEQ multiplex PCR; TCRdb has only the in-frame clones, and not every one. This sample has 23,000 or so clones, with approximately 88% found just once. Germline V CDR1 and CDR2: MGHRA, YSYEKL. The length of the CDR3 is 15 residues. After removal of 1 base from V and 7 bases from J, the junction contained 7 bases not matched to a gene. The chain links TRBV4-1 to TRBJ2-1, with 7 bases fitting TRBD1. The specimen was CD8+ T cells from peripheral blood, collected before anti-PD-1 treatment. The TCR sequence derives from a human donor with melanoma. The CDR3 is CASSQGGTVRNEQFF. CDR3 bases: TGCGCCAGCAGCCAAGGGGGGACAGTCCGAAATGAGCAGTTCTTC.